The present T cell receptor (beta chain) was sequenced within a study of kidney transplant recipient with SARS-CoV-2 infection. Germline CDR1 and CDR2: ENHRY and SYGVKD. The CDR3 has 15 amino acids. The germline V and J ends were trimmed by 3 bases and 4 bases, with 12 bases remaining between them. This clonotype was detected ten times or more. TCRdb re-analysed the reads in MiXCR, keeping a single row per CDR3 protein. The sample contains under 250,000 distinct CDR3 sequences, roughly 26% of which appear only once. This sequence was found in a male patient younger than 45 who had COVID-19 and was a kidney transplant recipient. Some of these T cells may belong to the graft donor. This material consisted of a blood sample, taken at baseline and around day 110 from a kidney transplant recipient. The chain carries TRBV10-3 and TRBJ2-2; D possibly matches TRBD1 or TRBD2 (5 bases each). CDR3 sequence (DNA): TGTGCCATCAGTGACCCCGGGACCACCACCGGGGAGCTGTTTTTT. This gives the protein CAISDPGTTTGELFF.